The present entry profiles one TCR beta chain with its context. The sample originates from a study of blood T cell repertoires in COVID-19. About the study: PBMCs, B-cell-depleted T cells, or T cells were the source of the cDNA or gDNA that made up the material.

Clones were sequenced by immunoSEQ multiplex PCR, and TCRdb holds only the in-frame ones, with some missing. The data contain over 250,000 clones, about 91% of them seen just once; the ten biggest clones take up about an eighth. The sample consisted of peripheral blood. The TCR sequence derives from a woman aged 55-70 years with acute or convalescent COVID-19.

DNA of the CDR3: TGTGCCAGCAGTCCAGCCGGGACTAGCGGAAACAATGAGCAGTTCTTC. Amino acids: CASSPAGTSGNNEQFF. V and J are TRBV28 and TRBJ2-1, with 11 bases that match TRBD2. Trimming at V came to 5 bases and at J to 5 bases, leaving 8 bases not matched to a gene. This CDR3 has 16 amino acids. Germline V gene sequence: CDR1 MDHEN, CDR2 SYDVKM.